Given below is one T cell receptor beta chain in context. V lost 3 bases, J lost 1 base, and 7 bases lay in between. The length of the CDR3 is 14 residues. Looked up from germline, CDR1 is LNHDA and CDR2 is SQIVND (reference sequence). These data come from a study of cytomegalovirus exposure and HLA in healthy donors. Donors had nominal health at sampling but likely had unrecorded immune exposures. PCR used 60 Vbeta primers and 13 Jbeta primers. Data came from immunoSEQ multiplex PCR; TCRdb stores just in-frame clones and leaves some out. The sample holds 150,000 to 200,000 clones, approximately 90% seen once.

This TCR was recovered from a woman younger than 45 in good health and CMV-seronegative. The gene calls are TRBV19 and TRBJ2-4, with unresolved D. Material: PBMCs. The CDR3: CASSISEAKNIQYF. CDR3 DNA sequence: TGTGCCAGTAGTATTAGTGAGGCCAAAAACATTCAGTACTTC.